The rows below give T cell receptor beta chains drawn from one sample of a study of blood T cell repertoires in COVID-19. Assay: immunoSEQ multiplex PCR; the TCRdb copy retains only in-frame clones and omits some. The table shows about 190,000 clones, with roughly 80% occurring only once. Specimen: peripheral blood. The origin of the receptors is a woman between 40 and 50 years old with acute or convalescent COVID-19. Both conserved end residues are part of each CDR3. Each record gives: D gene, clone size, V gene, J gene, CDR3 protein, CDR3 DNA. The D gene is left open where the match is weak. Size values are once, few and many counts, or a class for expanded clones, and some rows have none.

d_gene: .; abundance: .; v_gene: TRBV15; j_gene: TRBJ2-1; CDR3aa: CATSRGASTNEQFF; CDR3nt: TGTGCCACCAGCAGAGGGGCCAGTACAAATGAGCAGTTCTTC
d_gene: .; abundance: .; v_gene: TRBV12-1; j_gene: TRBJ2-1; CDR3aa: CASSARTELFLAGAYNEQFF; CDR3nt: TGTGCCAGCAGCGCGAGGACAGAATTATTCCTAGCGGGGGCCTACAATGAGCAGTTCTTC
d_gene: .; abundance: .; v_gene: TRBV9; j_gene: TRBJ2-3; CDR3aa: CASSASNELTDTQYF; CDR3nt: TGTGCCAGCAGCGCCTCAAATGAACTCACAGATACGCAGTATTTT
d_gene: .; abundance: .; v_gene: TRBV3-1/TRBV3-2; j_gene: TRBJ2-7; CDR3aa: CASSQVSTSYEQYF; CDR3nt: TGTGCCAGCAGCCAAGTTTCTACCTCCTACGAGCAGTACTTC
d_gene: TRBD1; abundance: .; v_gene: TRBV19; j_gene: TRBJ1-1; CDR3aa: CASGNRGGWDTEAFF; CDR3nt: TGTGCCAGTGGTAACAGGGGCGGTTGGGACACTGAAGCTTTCTTT
d_gene: .; abundance: .; v_gene: TRBV5-5; j_gene: TRBJ2-5; CDR3aa: CASSLPLLETQYF; CDR3nt: TGTGCCAGCAGCTTGCCTCTCCTAGAGACCCAGTACTTC
d_gene: .; abundance: .; v_gene: TRBV5-1; j_gene: TRBJ1-5; CDR3aa: CASSLRGDQPQHF; CDR3nt: TGCGCCAGCAGCTTGAGAGGTGATCAGCCCCAGCATTTT
d_gene: .; abundance: few; v_gene: TRBV4-1; j_gene: TRBJ2-1; CDR3aa: CASSQDWILGNNEQFF; CDR3nt: TGCGCCAGCAGCCAAGATTGGATACTAGGTAACAATGAGCAGTTCTTC
d_gene: .; abundance: .; v_gene: TRBV6-5; j_gene: TRBJ2-2; CDR3aa: CASSPPAGNTGELFF; CDR3nt: TGTGCCAGCAGCCCCCCTGCGGGGAACACCGGGGAGCTGTTTTTT
d_gene: TRBD2; abundance: .; v_gene: TRBV11-3; j_gene: TRBJ2-2; CDR3aa: CASSFAGGTNTGELFF; CDR3nt: TGTGCCAGCAGCTTCGCGGGGGGTACGAACACCGGGGAGCTGTTTTTT
d_gene: TRBD1; abundance: few; v_gene: TRBV6-4; j_gene: TRBJ1-2; CDR3aa: CASSEDTGDYGYTF; CDR3nt: TGTGCCAGCAGTGAGGATACAGGGGACTATGGCTACACCTTC
d_gene: TRBD1; abundance: .; v_gene: TRBV19; j_gene: TRBJ1-2; CDR3aa: CASSPKSWDSYGYTF; CDR3nt: TGTGCCAGTAGCCCTAAAAGCTGGGACAGCTATGGCTACACCTTC
d_gene: .; abundance: .; v_gene: TRBV15; j_gene: TRBJ1-6; CDR3aa: CATSRDEYGLSSSYNSPLHF; CDR3nt: TGTGCCACCAGCAGAGATGAGTACGGACTCTCGAGCTCCTATAATTCACCCCTCCACTTT
d_gene: TRBD1; abundance: few; v_gene: TRBV19; j_gene: TRBJ1-1; CDR3aa: CASSLPRDSLEAFF; CDR3nt: TGTGCCAGTAGCCTTCCCCGGGACAGCCTTGAAGCTTTCTTT
d_gene: .; abundance: .; v_gene: TRBV10-3; j_gene: TRBJ2-5; CDR3aa: CAISESKAGRAQETQYF; CDR3nt: TGTGCCATCAGTGAGTCGAAAGCGGGCAGGGCACAAGAGACCCAGTACTTC
d_gene: TRBD2; abundance: .; v_gene: TRBV7-9; j_gene: TRBJ2-1; CDR3aa: CASSPRGASGAYNEQFF; CDR3nt: TGTGCCAGCAGCCCACGCGGGGCTAGCGGGGCTTACAATGAGCAGTTCTTC
d_gene: .; abundance: .; v_gene: TRBV28; j_gene: TRBJ1-5; CDR3aa: CASSFGRYSNQPQHF; CDR3nt: TGTGCCAGCAGTTTTGGGAGATATAGCAATCAGCCCCAGCATTTT